This T cell receptor (beta chain) was sequenced during a study of beta chain features in type 1 diabetes. Expressed TCRB transcripts got sequenced, as all isolated RNA was reverse transcribed. The data were produced by immunoSEQ multiplex PCR, yet TCRdb's version contains in-frame clones alone and is incomplete. Of about 360,000 clones listed, roughly an eighth are singletons. Overall study findings and caveats: A moderate, significant TCRB CDR3 shortening appeared in type 1 diabetes across four CD4+ subsets.

Trimming took 1 base from V and 10 from J, leaving 15 bases between them. The CDR3 runs 14 residues. The germline gives CDR1 SGHNT, CDR2 YYREEE (reference sequence). The table lists this clone with a few counts. Its target is unknown. What was sequenced was naive CD4+ T cells from blood. This receptor was taken from a young man in good health. The chain employs TRBV5-4 and TRBJ2-1; D uncertain. This chain's CDR3 is CASSLKAGVQEQFF. The CDR3 region has the DNA TGTGCCAGCAGCTTGAAGGCCGGAGTTCAGGAGCAGTTCTTC.